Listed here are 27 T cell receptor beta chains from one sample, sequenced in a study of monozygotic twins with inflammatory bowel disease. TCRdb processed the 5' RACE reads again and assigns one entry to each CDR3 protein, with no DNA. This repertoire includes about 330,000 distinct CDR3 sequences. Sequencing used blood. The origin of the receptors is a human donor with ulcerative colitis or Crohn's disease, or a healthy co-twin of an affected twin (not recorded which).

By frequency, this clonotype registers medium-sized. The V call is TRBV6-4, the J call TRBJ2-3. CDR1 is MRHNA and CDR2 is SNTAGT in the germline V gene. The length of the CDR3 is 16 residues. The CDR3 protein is CASSDSADLITDTQYF.

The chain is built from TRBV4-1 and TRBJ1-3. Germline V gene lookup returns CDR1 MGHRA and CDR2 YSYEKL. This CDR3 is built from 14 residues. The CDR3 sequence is CASRSTLTGNTIYF.

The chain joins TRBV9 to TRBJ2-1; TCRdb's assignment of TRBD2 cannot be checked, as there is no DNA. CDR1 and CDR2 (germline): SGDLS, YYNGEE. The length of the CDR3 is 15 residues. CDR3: CASSARGVQYNEQFF.

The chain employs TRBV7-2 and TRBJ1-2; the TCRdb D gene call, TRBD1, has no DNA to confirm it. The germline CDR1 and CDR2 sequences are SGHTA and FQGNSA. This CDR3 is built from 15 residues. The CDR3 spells CASSPGQGIFYGYTF.

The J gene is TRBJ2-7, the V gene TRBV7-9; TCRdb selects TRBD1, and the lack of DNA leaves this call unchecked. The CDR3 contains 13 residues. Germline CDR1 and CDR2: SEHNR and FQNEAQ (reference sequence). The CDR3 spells CASSSGPGHEQYF.

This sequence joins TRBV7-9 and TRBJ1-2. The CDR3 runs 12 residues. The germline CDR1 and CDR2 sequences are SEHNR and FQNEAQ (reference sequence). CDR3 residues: CASSSLPDLYTF.

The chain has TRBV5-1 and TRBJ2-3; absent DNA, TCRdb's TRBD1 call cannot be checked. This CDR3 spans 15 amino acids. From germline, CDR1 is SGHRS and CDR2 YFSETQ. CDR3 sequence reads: CASSWAGQGMDTQYF.

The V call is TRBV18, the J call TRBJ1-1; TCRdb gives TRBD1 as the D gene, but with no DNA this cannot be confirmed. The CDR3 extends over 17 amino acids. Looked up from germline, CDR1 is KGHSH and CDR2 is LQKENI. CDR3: CASSPLWGQGAGAEAFF.

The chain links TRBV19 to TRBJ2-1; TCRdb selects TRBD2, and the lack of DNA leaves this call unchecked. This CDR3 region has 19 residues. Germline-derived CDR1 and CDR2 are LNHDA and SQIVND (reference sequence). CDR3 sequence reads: CASSSILAGDLQYYNEQFF. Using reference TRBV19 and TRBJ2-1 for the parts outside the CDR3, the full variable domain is DGGITQSPKYLFRKEGQNVTLSCEQNLNHDAMYWYRQDPGQGLRLIYYSQIVNDFQKGDIAEGYSVSREKKESFPLTVTSAQKNPTAFYLCASSSILAGDLQYYNEQFFGPGTRLTVL.

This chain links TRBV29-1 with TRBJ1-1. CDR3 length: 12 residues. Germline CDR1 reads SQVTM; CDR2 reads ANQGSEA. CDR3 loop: CSVEGSSHEAFF.

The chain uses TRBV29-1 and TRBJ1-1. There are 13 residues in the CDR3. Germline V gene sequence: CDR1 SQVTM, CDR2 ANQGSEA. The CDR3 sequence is CSVAGQMNTEAFF.

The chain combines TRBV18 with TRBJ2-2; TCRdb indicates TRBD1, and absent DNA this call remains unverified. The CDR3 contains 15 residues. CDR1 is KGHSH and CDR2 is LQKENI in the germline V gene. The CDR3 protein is CASSARTGNAGELFF. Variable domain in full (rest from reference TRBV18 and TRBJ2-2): NAGVMQNPRHLVRRRGQEARLRCSPMKGHSHVYWYRQLPEEGLKFMVYLQKENIIDESGMPKERFSAEFPKEGPSILRIQQVVRGDSAAYFCASSARTGNAGELFFGEGSRLTVL.

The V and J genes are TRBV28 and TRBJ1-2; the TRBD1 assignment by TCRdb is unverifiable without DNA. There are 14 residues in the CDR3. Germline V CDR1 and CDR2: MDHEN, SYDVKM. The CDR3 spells CASRPGQGNSGYTF.

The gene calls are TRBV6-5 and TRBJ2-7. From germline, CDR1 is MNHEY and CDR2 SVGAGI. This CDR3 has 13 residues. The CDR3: CASGAGTSYEQYF.

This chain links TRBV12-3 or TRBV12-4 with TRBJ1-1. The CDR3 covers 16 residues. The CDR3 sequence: CASSLEGRVGNTEAFF.

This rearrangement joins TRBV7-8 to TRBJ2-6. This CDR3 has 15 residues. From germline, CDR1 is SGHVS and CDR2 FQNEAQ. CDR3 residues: CASSKDRSGANVLTF.

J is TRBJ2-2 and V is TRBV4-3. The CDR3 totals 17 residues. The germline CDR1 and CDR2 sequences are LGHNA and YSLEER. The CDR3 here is CASSQDRGVGVTGELFF.

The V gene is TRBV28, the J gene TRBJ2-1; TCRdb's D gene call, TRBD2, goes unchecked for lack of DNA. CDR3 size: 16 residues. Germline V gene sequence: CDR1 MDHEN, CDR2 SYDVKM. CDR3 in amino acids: CASSPKSGRLRVEQFF. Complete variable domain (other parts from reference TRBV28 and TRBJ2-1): DVKVTQSSRYLVKRTGEKVFLECVQDMDHENMFWYRQDPGLGLRLIYFSYDVKMKEKGDIPEGYSVSREKKERFSLILESASTNQTSMYLCASSPKSGRLRVEQFFGPGTRLTVL.

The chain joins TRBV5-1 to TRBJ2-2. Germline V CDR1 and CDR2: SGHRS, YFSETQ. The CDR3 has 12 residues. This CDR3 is CASSLVPGELFF.

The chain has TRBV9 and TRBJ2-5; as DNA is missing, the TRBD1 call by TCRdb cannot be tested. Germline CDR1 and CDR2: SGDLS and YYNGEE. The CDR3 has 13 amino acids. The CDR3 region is CASSVGDGETQYF. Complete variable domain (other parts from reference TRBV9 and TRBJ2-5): DSGVTQTPKHLITATGQRVTLRCSPRSGDLSVYWYQQSLDQGLQFLIQYYNGEERAKGNILERFSAQQFPDLHSELNLSSLELGDSALYFCASSVGDGETQYFGPGTRLLVL.

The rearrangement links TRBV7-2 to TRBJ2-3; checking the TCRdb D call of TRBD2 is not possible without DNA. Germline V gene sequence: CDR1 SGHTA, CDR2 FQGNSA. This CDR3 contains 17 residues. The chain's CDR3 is CASSPSPSGGATDTQYF.

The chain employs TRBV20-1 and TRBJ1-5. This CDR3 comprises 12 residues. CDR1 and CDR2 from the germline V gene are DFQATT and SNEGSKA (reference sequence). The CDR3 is CSARQDNQPQHF.

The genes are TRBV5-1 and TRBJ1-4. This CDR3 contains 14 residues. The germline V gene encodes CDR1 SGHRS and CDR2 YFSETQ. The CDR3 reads CASSLAETNEKLFF.

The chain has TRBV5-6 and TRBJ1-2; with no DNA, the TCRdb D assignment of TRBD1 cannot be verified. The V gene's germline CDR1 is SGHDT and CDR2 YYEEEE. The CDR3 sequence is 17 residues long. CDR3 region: CASSLDETTGGESGYTF.

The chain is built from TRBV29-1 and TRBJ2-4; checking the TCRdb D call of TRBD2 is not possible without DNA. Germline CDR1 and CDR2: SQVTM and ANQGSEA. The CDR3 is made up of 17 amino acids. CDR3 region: CSVEDGTALLAKNIQYF.

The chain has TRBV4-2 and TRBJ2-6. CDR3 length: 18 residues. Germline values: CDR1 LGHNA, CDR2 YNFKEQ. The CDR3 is CASSQGSVATSGANVLTF.

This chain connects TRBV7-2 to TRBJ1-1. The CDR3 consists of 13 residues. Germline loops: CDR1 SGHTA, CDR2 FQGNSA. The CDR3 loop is CASNRGGRTEAFF.